Shown below are 27 T cell receptor beta chains from a single sample sequenced in a study of OX40 agonist ivuxolimab in advanced cancers. Data came from immunoSEQ multiplex PCR; TCRdb stores just in-frame clones and leaves some out. The sample holds about 71,000 clones, around 94% seen once. The sample consisted of CD4+ or CD8+ T cells sorted from blood, taken in a trial of the OX40 agonist ivuxolimab. All receptors derive from an adult with an advanced solid tumor such as melanoma, head and neck, liver or kidney cancer.

This sequence joins TRBV27 and TRBJ2-5; TRBD2 matches at 7 bases. The length of the CDR3 is 13 residues. Germline V gene lookup returns CDR1 MNHEY and CDR2 SMNVEV (reference sequence). V trimming: 1 base; J trimming: 5 bases; junction bases outside the gene matches: 1. In DNA, the CDR3 is TGTGCCAGCAGTTTATGGGGGGGGGAGACCCAGTACTTC. It is translated as CASSLWGGETQYF.

The chain is built from TRBV27 and TRBJ2-1, with D perhaps matching TRBD2 (6 bases). V lost 11 bases and J lost 7, with 6 bases in between. This CDR3 has 9 residues. The germline V gene encodes CDR1 MNHEY and CDR2 SMNVEV (reference sequence). CDR3: CAAGNEQFF. In nucleotides, the CDR3 is TGTGCCGCGGGGAATGAGCAGTTCTTC.

This chain uses TRBV4-3 with TRBJ1-6; TRBD1 matches 10 bases. The ends lost 0 bases at V and 10 bases at J; junction bases unmatched: 6. CDR1 and CDR2 (germline): LGHNA, YSLEER. This CDR3 region has 16 residues. The CDR3 coding sequence is TGCGCCAGCAGCCAAGATCGACGGACAGGGGGATCACCCCTCCACTTT. Its translation is CASSQDRRTGGSPLHF.

J is TRBJ2-4 and V is TRBV11-2, with 15 positions matching TRBD2. The CDR3 has 17 amino acids. Germline V gives CDR1 SGHAT, CDR2 FQNNGV. J was trimmed by 3 bases and V by 6 bases; bases with no gene match: 6. The CDR3 here is CASSPGTSGRNKNIQYF. The DNA for the CDR3 is TGTGCCAGCAGTCCCGGGACTAGCGGGAGGAACAAAAACATTCAGTACTTC.

This chain uses TRBV4-1 with TRBJ2-7; 9 bases match TRBD1. The CDR3 sequence is 17 residues long. CDR1 MGHRA and CDR2 YSYEKL come from the germline V gene. The V and J ends lost 2 bases and 4 bases, in that order; junction bases with no gene match: 12. The CDR3, as DNA: TGCGCCAGCAGCCAAAGGACAGGGGAAGGCGGATTTTACGAGCAGTACTTC. Protein product: CASSQRTGEGGFYEQYF.

The sample holds one count of this clone. The chain recombines TRBV25-1 with TRBJ1-3; weak D call: TRBD1 (5 bases). V was cut by 3 bases and J by 0 bases, with 15 bases left in between. The germline gives CDR1 MGHDK, CDR2 SYGVNS. The CDR3 totals 17 residues. The CDR3 DNA reads TGTGCCAGCAGTGATACGAGACAGCGGACCTCTGGAAACACCATATATTTT. Amino acids: CASSDTRQRTSGNTIYF.

This CDR3 is CASSSAGNSFNTEAFF. In DNA form, the CDR3 reads TGTGCCAGCAGCTCGGCCGGCAACTCATTTAACACTGAAGCTTTCTTT. The chain links TRBV7-2 to TRBJ1-1; D unresolved. The CDR3 length is 16 residues. V lost 4 bases, J lost 2 bases, and 17 bases lay in between. Germline V CDR1 and CDR2: SGHTA, FQGNSA.

The gene calls are TRBV15 and TRBJ2-1; 10 bases are a match to TRBD2. The ends lost 7 bases at V and 2 bases at J; junction bases unmatched: 14. CDR3 size: 18 residues. Germline lookup yields CDR1 LNHNV and CDR2 YYDKDF (reference sequence). In DNA form, the CDR3 reads TGTGCCACCATAGGATCTTACGCTAGCGGGAGCACCTACAATGAGCAGTTCTTC. This sequence encodes CATIGSYASGSTYNEQFF.

This clone came up once. The CDR3 reads CASSMTSSYEQYF. DNA for the CDR3: TGTGCCAGTAGTATGACCAGCTCCTACGAGCAGTACTTC. The V gene is TRBV19, the J gene TRBJ2-7; D unclear. From germline, CDR1 is LNHDA and CDR2 SQIVND (reference sequence). CDR3 size: 13 residues. V gave up 3 bases and J gave up 0 bases, with 6 bases separating them. The variable domain in full, with the rest retrieved from reference TRBV19 and TRBJ2-7, is DGGITQSPKYLFRKEGQNVTLSCEQNLNHDAMYWYRQDPGQGLRLIYYSQIVNDFQKGDIAEGYSVSREKKESFPLTVTSAQKNPTAFYLCASSMTSSYEQYFGPGTRLTVT.

This clone was seen only once. The chain employs TRBV11-3 and TRBJ2-3, with TRBD2 matching over 7 bases. The CDR3 is made up of 18 amino acids. Looked up from germline, CDR1 is SGHNT and CDR2 is YENEEA. J was trimmed by 4 bases and V by 0 bases; bases with no gene match: 13. For the CDR3, the DNA is TGTGCCAGCAGCTTAGATCTGCCCCCAGGGAGGGCCGCAGATACGCAGTATTTT. It encodes CASSLDLPPGRAADTQYF.

The chain recombines TRBV28 with TRBJ2-7; 10 nucleotides match TRBD2. The CDR3 loop spans 15 amino acids. V shed 3 bases, J shed 3 bases, and the junction held 5 bases outside the gene matches. Germline CDR1 and CDR2: MDHEN and SYDVKM. The DNA for the CDR3 is TGTGCCAGCAGTTTTCGGACTAGCGGCCTCTACGAGCAGTACTTC. Its translation is CASSFRTSGLYEQYF.

This clone was observed a few times. This chain joins TRBV7-8 and TRBJ1-5, with unresolved D. The CDR3 extends over 14 amino acids. Trimming stripped 4 bases from V and 3 bases from J, with 10 bases between. Germline CDR1 reads SGHVS; CDR2 reads FQNEAQ. The CDR3 DNA reads as TGTGCCAGCAGCTGGCTGGAAAACAATCAGCCCCAGCATTTT. It translates to CASSWLENNQPQHF. The full variable domain, rest sourced from reference TRBV7-8 and TRBJ1-5, is GAGVSQSPRYKVAKRGQDVALRCDPISGHVSLFWYQQALGQGPEFLTYFQNEAQLDKSGLPSDRFFAERPEGSVSTLKIQRTQQEDSAVYLCASSWLENNQPQHFGDGTRLSIL.

The chain is built from TRBV9 and TRBJ2-3, with 8 bases fitting TRBD1. CDR3 size: 14 residues. The germline V gene has CDR1 SGDLS and CDR2 YYNGEE. V lost 6 bases to trimming and J lost 4 bases; unmatched junction nucleotides: 7. For the CDR3, the DNA is TGTGCCAGCAACCTTGCAGGGGGCCCAGATACGCAGTATTTT. Translating gives CASNLAGGPDTQYF.

The rearrangement uses TRBV21-1 and TRBJ2-7. TRBV21-1 constitutes a pseudogene. CDR3 length equals 15 residues. CDR3 protein: CASILQRRLIYEQYF. The DNA of the CDR3 is TGTGCCAGCATTCTACAGAGGCGCCTGATCTACGAGCAGTACTTC.

V usage is TRBV6-5 and J usage is TRBJ2-1, with D hard to call. Germline assignment: CDR1 MNHEY and CDR2 SVGAGI. Trimming took off 0 bases at V and 6 bases at J, with 9 bases between the two ends. CDR3 length equals 14 residues. CDR3 amino acids: CASSYSGVSNEQFF. The CDR3, as DNA: TGTGCCAGCAGTTACTCTGGGGTTTCCAATGAGCAGTTCTTC.

The V gene is TRBV2, the J gene TRBJ2-1; D not certain. The CDR3 has 11 amino acids. V lost 9 bases to trimming and J lost 4 bases, with 7 bases between them. The germline CDR1 and CDR2 sequences are SNHLY and FYNNEI. The CDR3 sequence is CARQSYNEQFF. The DNA of the CDR3 is TGTGCCAGACAATCTTACAATGAGCAGTTCTTC.

This rearrangement joins TRBV5-4 to TRBJ1-2, with TRBD1 identical over 7 bases. V shed 1 base and J 4 bases; nucleotides not matched to a gene: 13. Looked up from germline, CDR1 is SGHNT and CDR2 is YYREEE (reference sequence). This CDR3 comprises 17 residues. The CDR3 is CASSLFAYTGVAYGYTF. Written as DNA, the CDR3 is TGTGCCAGCAGCTTGTTCGCTTATACAGGGGTAGCCTATGGCTACACCTTC. Combining the CDR3 with reference TRBV5-4 and TRBJ1-2 gives the whole variable domain ETGVTQSPTHLIKTRGQQVTLRCSSQSGHNTVSWYQQALGQGPQFIFQYYREEENGRGNFPPRFSGLQFPNYSSELNVNALELDDSALYLCASSLFAYTGVAYGYTFGSGTRLTVV.

The rearrangement uses TRBV15 and TRBJ2-1; 7 bases agree with TRBD2. The germline CDR1 and CDR2 sequences are LNHNV and YYDKDF (reference sequence). This CDR3 contains 15 residues. The V segment lost 0 bases and the J segment 10 bases; nucleotides outside the gene matches: 9. CDR3 DNA sequence: TGTGCCACCAGCAGAGACATACTAGCGTCCAGAGAGCAGTTCTTC. This gives the protein CATSRDILASREQFF.

The CDR3 sequence: CASSQGTGDQPQHF. CDR3 coding DNA: TGCGCCAGCAGCCAGGGGACAGGGGATCAGCCCCAGCATTTT. V gene TRBV4-1 combines with J gene TRBJ1-5; 10 bases are shared with TRBD1. In germline, CDR1 is MGHRA, CDR2 YSYEKL. After removal of 3 bases from V and 5 bases from J, the junction contained 1 base not matched to a gene. The CDR3 has 14 amino acids.

The genes are TRBV28 and TRBJ2-7; D might be TRBD1 (6 bases). The germline V gene encodes CDR1 MDHEN and CDR2 SYDVKM. The CDR3 sequence is 13 residues long. Trimming took 4 bases from V and 4 from J, leaving 11 bases between them. The CDR3 loop is CASSSDSRYEQYF. As DNA, the CDR3 is TGTGCCAGCAGTTCGGACAGTAGATACGAGCAGTACTTC. Complete variable domain (other parts from reference TRBV28 and TRBJ2-7): DVKVTQSSRYLVKRTGEKVFLECVQDMDHENMFWYRQDPGLGLRLIYFSYDVKMKEKGDIPEGYSVSREKKERFSLILESASTNQTSMYLCASSSDSRYEQYFGPGTRLTVT.

The chain couples TRBV7-9 to TRBJ1-4, with D possibly TRBD1 on 6 matching bases. CDR1 and CDR2 (germline): SEHNR, FQNEAQ (reference sequence). This CDR3 comprises 15 residues. Trimming shortened V by 5 bases and J by 11 bases, and 21 bases separated the two germline ends. In nucleotides, the CDR3 is TGTGCCAGCAGCCATCCCTCACAAGGGGGGGAGAAACTGTTTTTT. This translates into CASSHPSQGGEKLFF.

The V and J genes are TRBV15 and TRBJ2-1; D might be TRBD1 (6 bases). CDR1 is LNHNV and CDR2 is YYDKDF in the germline V gene (reference sequence). The CDR3 totals 15 residues. V was clipped by 4 bases and J by 10 bases, with 20 bases between them. The CDR3 nucleotides are TGTGCCACCAGCAACCGACAGGTTCTAGTATGGGAGCAGTTCTTC. Translating it yields CATSNRQVLVWEQFF.

V usage is TRBV5-1 and J usage is TRBJ2-5; 11 nucleotides line up with TRBD1. The better agreement between TRBJ2-7 and the DNA end casts doubt on the J call. From germline, CDR1 is SGHRS and CDR2 YFSETQ. The CDR3 is 15 residues long. CDR3 protein: CASSSRDRGFYEQYF. The CDR3 DNA is TGCGCCAGCAGCTCCCGGGACAGGGGGTTCTACGAGCAGTACTTC.

The V call is TRBV4-1, the J call TRBJ1-5; no firm D call. This CDR3 contains 15 residues. V was shortened by 0 bases and J by 0 bases, with 6 bases between the two germline ends. The germline gives CDR1 MGHRA, CDR2 YSYEKL. The CDR3 sequence: CASSQELTSNQPQHF. CDR3 in DNA: TGCGCCAGCAGCCAAGAGTTGACTAGCAATCAGCCCCAGCATTTT.

The rearrangement joins TRBV28 to TRBJ2-1; D remains unclear. The CDR3 spans 15 residues. Trimming removed 1 base from V and 3 bases from J, with 10 bases in between. The germline V gene has CDR1 MDHEN and CDR2 SYDVKM. CDR3 bases: TGTGCCAGCAGTTTATCTCCAGCCAACTACAATGAGCAGTTCTTC. Protein: CASSLSPANYNEQFF.

CDR3 DNA sequence: TGTGCCAGCGCGACAGGGGGCTTTTATGGCTACACCTTC. This gives the protein CASATGGFYGYTF. The rearrangement joins TRBV19 to TRBJ1-2, with TRBD1 identical over 10 bases. The V and J ends lost 9 bases and 5 bases, in that order; junction bases with no gene match: 6. Germline V gene lookup returns CDR1 LNHDA and CDR2 SQIVND (reference sequence). CDR3 size: 13 residues.

The V gene is TRBV28, the J gene TRBJ2-1; 12 nucleotides align to TRBD1. V dropped 7 bases and J dropped 6; count of bases not matched to a gene: 16. CDR1 and CDR2 from the germline V gene are MDHEN and SYDVKM. This CDR3 has 18 amino acids. CDR3: CASTREFAGQGAANEQFF. For the CDR3, the DNA is TGTGCCAGCACTAGAGAGTTTGCGGGACAGGGGGCGGCCAATGAGCAGTTCTTC.